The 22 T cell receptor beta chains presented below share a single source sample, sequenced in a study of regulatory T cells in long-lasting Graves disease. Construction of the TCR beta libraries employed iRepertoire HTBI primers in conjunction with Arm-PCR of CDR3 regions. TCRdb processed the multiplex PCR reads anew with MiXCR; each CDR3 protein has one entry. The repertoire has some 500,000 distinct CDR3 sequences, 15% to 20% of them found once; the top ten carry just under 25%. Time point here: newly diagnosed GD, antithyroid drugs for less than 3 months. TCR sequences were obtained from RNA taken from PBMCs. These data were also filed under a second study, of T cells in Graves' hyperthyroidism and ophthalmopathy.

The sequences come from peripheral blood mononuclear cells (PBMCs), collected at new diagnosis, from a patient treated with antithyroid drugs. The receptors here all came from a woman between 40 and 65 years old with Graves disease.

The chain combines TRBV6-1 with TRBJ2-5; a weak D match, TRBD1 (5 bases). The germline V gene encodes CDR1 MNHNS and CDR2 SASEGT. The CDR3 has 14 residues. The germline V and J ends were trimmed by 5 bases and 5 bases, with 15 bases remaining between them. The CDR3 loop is CASSPPGYKETQYF. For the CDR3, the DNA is TGTGCCAGCAGTCCCCCAGGGTATAAGGAGACCCAGTACTTC.

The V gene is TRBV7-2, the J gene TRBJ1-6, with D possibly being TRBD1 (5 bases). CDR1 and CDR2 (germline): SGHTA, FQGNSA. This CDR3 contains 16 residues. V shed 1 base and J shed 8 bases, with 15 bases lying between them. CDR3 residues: CASSLGRGRRDSPLHF. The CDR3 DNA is TGTGCCAGCAGCTTAGGGCGGGGCAGAAGGGATTCACCCCTCCACTTT.

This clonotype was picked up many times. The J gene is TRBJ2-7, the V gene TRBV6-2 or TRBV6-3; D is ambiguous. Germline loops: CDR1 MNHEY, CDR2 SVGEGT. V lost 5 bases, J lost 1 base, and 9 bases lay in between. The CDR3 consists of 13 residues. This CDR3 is CASSDLSSYEQYF. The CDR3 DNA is TGTGCCAGCAGTGATCTATCTTCCTACGAGCAGTACTTC.

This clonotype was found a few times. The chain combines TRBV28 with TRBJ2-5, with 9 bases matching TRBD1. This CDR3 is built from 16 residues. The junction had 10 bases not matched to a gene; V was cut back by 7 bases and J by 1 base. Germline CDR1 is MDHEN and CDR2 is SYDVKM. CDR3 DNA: TGTGCCAGCACCACCCCACAGGGGGCCTTCCAAGAGACCCAGTACTTC. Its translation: CASTTPQGAFQETQYF.

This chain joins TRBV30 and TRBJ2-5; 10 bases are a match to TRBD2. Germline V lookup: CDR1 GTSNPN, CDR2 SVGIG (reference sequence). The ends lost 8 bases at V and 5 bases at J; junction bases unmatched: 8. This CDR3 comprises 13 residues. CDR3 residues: CAADPAGGETQYF. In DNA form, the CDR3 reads TGTGCCGCCGACCCAGCGGGGGGGGAGACCCAGTACTTC.

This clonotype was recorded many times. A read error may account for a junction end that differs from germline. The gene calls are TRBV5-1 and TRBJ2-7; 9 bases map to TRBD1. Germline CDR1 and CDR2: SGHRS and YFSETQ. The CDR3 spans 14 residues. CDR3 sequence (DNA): TGTGCCAGCAGCTTACAGGGGGCATCCTACGAGCAGTACTTC. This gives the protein CASSLQGASYEQYF.

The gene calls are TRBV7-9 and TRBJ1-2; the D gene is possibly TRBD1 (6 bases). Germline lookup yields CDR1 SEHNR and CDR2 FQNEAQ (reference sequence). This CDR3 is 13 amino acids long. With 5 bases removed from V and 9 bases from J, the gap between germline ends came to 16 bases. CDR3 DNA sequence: TGTGCCAGCAGCCGAGGGGGTCAAAACCGCTACACCTTC. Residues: CASSRGGQNRYTF.

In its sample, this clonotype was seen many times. The CDR3, as DNA: TGTGCCAGCAGTGAAAACTATGGCTACACCTTC. Translated, it gives CASSENYGYTF. The chain carries TRBV25-1 and TRBJ1-2; D unresolved. V shed 2 bases and J shed 2 bases, with 0 bases lying between them. CDR1 and CDR2 (germline): MGHDK, SYGVNS. The CDR3 sequence is 11 residues long.

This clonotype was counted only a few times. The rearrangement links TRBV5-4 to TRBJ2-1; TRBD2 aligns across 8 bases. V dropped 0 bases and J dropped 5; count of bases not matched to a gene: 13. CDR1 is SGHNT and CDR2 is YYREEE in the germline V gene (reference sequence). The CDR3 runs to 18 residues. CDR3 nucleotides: TGTGCCAGCAGCTTGGACGGGATAGCGGGGTCCTCGCACAATGAGCAGTTCTTC. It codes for CASSLDGIAGSSHNEQFF.

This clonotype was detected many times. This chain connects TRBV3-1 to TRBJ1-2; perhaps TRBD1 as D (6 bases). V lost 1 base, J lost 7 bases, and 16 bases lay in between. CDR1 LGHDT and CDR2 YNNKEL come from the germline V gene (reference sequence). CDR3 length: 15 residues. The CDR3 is CASSQAGAASVGYTF. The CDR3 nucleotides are TGTGCCAGCAGCCAAGCAGGGGCCGCGAGTGTTGGCTACACCTTC.

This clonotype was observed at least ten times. The DNA of the CDR3 is TGTGCCAGCCCGGGATACCGTGGGACTGAAGCTTTCTTT. It encodes CASPGYRGTEAFF. The V call is TRBV6-2 or TRBV6-3, the J call TRBJ1-1; no clear D gene. Germline-derived CDR1 and CDR2 are MNHEY and SVGEGT. Deletions cut 8 bases from V and 5 bases from J, with 15 bases between. The CDR3 loop spans 13 amino acids.

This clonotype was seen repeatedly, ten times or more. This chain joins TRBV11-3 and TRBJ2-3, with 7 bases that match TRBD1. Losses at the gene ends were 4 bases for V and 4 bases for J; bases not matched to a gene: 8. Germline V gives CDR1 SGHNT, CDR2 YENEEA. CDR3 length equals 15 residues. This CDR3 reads CASSSGQLSADTQYF. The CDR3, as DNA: TGTGCCAGCAGCTCGGGACAGCTCAGCGCAGATACGCAGTATTTT.

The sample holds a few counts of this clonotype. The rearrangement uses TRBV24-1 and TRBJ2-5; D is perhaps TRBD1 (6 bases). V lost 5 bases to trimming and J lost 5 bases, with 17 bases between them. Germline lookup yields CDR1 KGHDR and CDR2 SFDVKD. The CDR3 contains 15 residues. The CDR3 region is CATSGRTGSGETQYF. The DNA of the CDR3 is TGTGCCACCAGTGGACGAACAGGGTCTGGGGAGACCCAGTACTTC.

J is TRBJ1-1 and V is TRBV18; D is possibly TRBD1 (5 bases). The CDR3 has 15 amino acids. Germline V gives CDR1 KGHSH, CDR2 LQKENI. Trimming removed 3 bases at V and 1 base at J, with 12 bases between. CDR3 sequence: CASSPTPGANTEAFF. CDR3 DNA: TGTGCCAGCTCACCTACCCCCGGGGCGAACACTGAAGCTTTCTTT.

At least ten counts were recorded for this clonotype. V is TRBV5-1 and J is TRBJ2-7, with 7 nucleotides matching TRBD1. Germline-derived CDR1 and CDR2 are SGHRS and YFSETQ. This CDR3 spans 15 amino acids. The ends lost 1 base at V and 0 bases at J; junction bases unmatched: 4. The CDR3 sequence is CASSLSQGSSYEQYF. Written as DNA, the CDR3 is TGCGCCAGCAGCTTGTCACAGGGGTCCTCCTACGAGCAGTACTTC.

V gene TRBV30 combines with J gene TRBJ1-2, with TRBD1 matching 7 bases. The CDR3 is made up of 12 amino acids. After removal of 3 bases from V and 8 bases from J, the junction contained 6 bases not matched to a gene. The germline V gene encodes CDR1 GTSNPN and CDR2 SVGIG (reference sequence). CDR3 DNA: TGTGCCTGGAGACCCACAGGGGCCGGCTACACCTTC. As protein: CAWRPTGAGYTF.

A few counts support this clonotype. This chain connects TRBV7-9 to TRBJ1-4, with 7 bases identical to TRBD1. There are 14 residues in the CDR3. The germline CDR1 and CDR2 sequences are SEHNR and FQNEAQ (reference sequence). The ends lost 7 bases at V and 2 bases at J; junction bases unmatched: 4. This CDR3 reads CASTQTGTNEKLFF. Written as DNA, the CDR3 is TGTGCCAGCACCCAGACAGGGACTAATGAAAAACTGTTTTTT.

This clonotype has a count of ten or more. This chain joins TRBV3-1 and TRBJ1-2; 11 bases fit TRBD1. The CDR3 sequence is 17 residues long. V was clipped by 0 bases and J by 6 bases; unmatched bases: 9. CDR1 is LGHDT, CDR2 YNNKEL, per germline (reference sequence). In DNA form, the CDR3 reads TGTGCCAGCAGCCAAGAGTTGGGACAGGGGGTGAAGGATGGCTACACCTTC. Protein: CASSQELGQGVKDGYTF.

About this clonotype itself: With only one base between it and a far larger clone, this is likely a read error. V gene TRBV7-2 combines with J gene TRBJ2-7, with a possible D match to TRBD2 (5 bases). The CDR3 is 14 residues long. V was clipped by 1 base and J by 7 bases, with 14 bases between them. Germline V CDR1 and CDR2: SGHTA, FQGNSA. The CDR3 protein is CASSLVGAGNEQYF. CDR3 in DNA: TGTGCCAGCAGCTTAGTGGGCGCGGGCAATGAGCAGTACTTC. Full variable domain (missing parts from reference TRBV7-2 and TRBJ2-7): GAGVSQSPSNKVTEKGKDVELRCDPISGHTALYWYRQSLGQGLEFLIYFQGNSAPDKSGLPSDRFSAERTGGSVSTLTIQRTQQEDSAVYLCASSLVGAGNEQYFGPGTRLTVT.

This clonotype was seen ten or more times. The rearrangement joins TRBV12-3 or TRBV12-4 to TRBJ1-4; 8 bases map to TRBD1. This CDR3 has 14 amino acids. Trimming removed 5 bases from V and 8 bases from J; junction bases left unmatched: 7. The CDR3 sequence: CASSAQGAREKLFF. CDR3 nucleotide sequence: TGTGCCAGCAGTGCCCAGGGGGCGCGCGAAAAACTGTTTTTT.

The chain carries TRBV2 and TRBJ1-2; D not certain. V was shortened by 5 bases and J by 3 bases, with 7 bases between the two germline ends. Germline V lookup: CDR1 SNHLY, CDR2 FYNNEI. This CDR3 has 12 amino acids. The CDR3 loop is CASSQAYYGYTF. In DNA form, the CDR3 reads TGTGCCAGCAGTCAGGCTTACTATGGCTACACCTTC.

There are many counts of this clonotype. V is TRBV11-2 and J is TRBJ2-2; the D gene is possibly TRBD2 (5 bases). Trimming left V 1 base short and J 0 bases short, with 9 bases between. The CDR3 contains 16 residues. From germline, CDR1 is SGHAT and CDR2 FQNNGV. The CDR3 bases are TGTGCCAGCAGCTTAGCGCCGGGGTCGAACACCGGGGAGCTGTTTTTT. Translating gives CASSLAPGSNTGELFF.